Sequencing of this T cell receptor (beta chain) was carried out in a study of monozygotic twins with inflammatory bowel disease. On this clonotype: Antigen specificity is unknown.

General observations from the study: Especially where disease activity was present, IBD patients had fewer clonotypes in common with others than healthy twins did.

UMIs that had a 6-nucleotide sample barcode were put in using template switching. TCRdb re-called the 5' RACE reads and shows each CDR3 protein once, DNA omitted. The sample shows roughly 100,000 distinct CDR3 sequences, and 1.5% to 2% sits with its ten largest clones. Germline V gene sequence: CDR1 MNHEY, CDR2 SMNVEV (reference sequence). This CDR3 spans 16 amino acids. The TCR was taken from a human donor with ulcerative colitis or Crohn's disease, or a healthy co-twin of an affected twin (not recorded which). This chain joins TRBV27 and TRBJ1-1; TCRdb names TRBD1, which stays unverified in the absence of DNA. Sequencing was performed on blood. CDR3 amino acids: CASRTSGQGFFSEAFF.